This entry describes one T cell receptor beta chain. This entry belongs to a study of shared clonotypes between healthy human individuals. About the study: The people who gave samples were a couple of women and a few men aged 18 to 49. Plates per donor: three CD4 naive, three CD4 memory, two CD8 naive, one CD8 memory.

A deep-level run was used for the assay. Over several immunoSEQ plates, each subset's genomic DNA was distributed in even portions. Assay used: immunoSEQ multiplex PCR; TCRdb lists only in-frame clones, some missing. Of approximately 2.3 million clones in the sample, 90% to 95% were seen once. CDR1 LNHNV and CDR2 YYDKDF come from the germline V gene (reference sequence). The CDR3 runs to 16 residues. V was cut by 0 bases and J by 4 bases, with 12 bases left in between. The TCR was taken from a man younger than 30 in good health. Some clones in this sample may be carry-over from other donors' samples. V usage is TRBV15 and J usage is TRBJ2-2; D is perhaps TRBD1 (5 bases). Material: naive CD4+ T cells from PBMCs. Subset here: CD45RA+ positively selected. CDR3 in DNA: TGTGCCACCAGCAGAGATCTTCAGGGAAGCACCGGGGAGCTGTTTTTT. This sequence encodes CATSRDLQGSTGELFF.